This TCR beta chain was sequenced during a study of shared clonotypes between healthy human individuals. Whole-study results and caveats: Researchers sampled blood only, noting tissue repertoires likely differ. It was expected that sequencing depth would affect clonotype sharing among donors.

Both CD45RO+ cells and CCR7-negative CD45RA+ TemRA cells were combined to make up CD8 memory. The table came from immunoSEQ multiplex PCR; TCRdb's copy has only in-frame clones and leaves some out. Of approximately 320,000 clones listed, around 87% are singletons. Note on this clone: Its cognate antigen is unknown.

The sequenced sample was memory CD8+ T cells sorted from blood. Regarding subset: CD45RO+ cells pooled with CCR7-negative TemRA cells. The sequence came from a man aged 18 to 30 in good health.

CDR3 sequence (DNA): TGCGCCAGCAGCCCGGACTGGAACACCGGGGAGCTGTTTTTT. Its protein product is CASSPDWNTGELFF. The V and J genes are TRBV10-1 and TRBJ2-2, with D possibly being TRBD2 (5 bases). Per the germline V gene, CDR1 is WNHNN and CDR2 is SYGVQD (reference sequence). The CDR3 length is 14 residues. V shed 6 bases and J shed 1 base, with 9 bases lying between them.